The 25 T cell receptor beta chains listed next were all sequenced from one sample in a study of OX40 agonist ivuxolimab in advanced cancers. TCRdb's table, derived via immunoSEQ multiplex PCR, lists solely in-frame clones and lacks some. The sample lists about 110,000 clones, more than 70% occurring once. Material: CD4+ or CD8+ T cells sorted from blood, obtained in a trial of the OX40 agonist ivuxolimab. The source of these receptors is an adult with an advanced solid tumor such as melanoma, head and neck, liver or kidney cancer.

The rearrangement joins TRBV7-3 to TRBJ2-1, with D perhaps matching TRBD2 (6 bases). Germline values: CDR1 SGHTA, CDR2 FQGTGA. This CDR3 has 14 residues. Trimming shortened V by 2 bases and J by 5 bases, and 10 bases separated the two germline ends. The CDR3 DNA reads TGTGCCAGCAGCTTAGGGACTCGGAACAATGAGCAGTTCTTC. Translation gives CASSLGTRNNEQFF.

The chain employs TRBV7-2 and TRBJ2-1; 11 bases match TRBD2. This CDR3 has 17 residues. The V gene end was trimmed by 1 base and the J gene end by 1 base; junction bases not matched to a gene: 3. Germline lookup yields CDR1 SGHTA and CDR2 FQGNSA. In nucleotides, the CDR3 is TGTGCCAGCAGCTTAGGGGCTAGCGGGGGGTCCTACAATGAGCAGTTCTTC. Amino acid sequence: CASSLGASGGSYNEQFF. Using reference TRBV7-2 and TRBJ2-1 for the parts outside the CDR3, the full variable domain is GAGVSQSPSNKVTEKGKDVELRCDPISGHTALYWYRQSLGQGLEFLIYFQGNSAPDKSGLPSDRFSAERTGGSVSTLTIQRTQQEDSAVYLCASSLGASGGSYNEQFFGPGTRLTVL.

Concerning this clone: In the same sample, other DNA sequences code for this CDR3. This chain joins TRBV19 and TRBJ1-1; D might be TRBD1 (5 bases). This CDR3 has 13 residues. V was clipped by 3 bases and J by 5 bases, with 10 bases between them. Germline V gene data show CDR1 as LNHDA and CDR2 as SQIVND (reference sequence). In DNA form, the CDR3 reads TGTGCCAGTAGTATGGGCAGGGCAACTGAAGCTTTCTTT. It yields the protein CASSMGRATEAFF.

The CDR3 sequence is CASRPGQSNEKLFF. The CDR3 nucleotides are TGTGCCAGCAGACCGGGACAGAGTAATGAAAAACTGTTTTTT. This chain uses TRBV5-6 with TRBJ1-4; TRBD1 matches at 7 bases. CDR3 length: 14 amino acids. Germline-derived CDR1 and CDR2 are SGHDT and YYEEEE. V lost 5 bases to trimming and J lost 4 bases; unmatched junction nucleotides: 5.

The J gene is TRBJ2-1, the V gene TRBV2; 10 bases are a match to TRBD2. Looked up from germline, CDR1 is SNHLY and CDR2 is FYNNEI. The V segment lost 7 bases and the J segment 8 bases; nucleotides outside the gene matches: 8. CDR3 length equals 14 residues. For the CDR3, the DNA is TGTGCCAGCATAGCCAAGCGGGAGGGGGATGAGCAGTTCTTC. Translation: CASIAKREGDEQFF.

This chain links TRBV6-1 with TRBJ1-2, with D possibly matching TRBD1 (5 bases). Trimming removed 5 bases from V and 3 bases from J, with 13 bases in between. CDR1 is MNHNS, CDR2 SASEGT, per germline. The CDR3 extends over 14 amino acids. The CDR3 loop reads CASSPDTSHYGYTF. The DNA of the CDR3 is TGTGCCAGCAGTCCGGACACTTCCCACTATGGCTACACCTTC.

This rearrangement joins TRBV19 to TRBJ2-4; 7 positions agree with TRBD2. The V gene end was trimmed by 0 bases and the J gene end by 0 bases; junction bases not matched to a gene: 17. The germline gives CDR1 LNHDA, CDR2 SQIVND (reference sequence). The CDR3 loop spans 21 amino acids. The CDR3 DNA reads TGTGCCAGTAGTATAGAGGGGAGGGTCGGGAGAACATTACAAGCCAAAAACATTCAGTACTTC. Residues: CASSIEGRVGRTLQAKNIQYF.

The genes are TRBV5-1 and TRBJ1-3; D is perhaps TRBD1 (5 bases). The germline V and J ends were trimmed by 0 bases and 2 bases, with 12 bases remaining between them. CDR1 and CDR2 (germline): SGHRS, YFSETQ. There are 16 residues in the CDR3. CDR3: CASSLAAGSPGNTIYF. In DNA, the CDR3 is TGCGCCAGCAGCTTGGCCGCAGGGAGCCCTGGAAACACCATATATTTT.

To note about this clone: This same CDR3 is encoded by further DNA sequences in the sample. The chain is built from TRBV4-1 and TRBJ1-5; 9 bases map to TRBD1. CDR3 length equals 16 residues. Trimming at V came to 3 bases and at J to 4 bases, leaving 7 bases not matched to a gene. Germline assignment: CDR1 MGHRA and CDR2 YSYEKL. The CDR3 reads CASSQEGTGLNQPQHF. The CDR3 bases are TGCGCCAGCAGCCAGGAAGGGACAGGGCTGAATCAGCCCCAGCATTTT.

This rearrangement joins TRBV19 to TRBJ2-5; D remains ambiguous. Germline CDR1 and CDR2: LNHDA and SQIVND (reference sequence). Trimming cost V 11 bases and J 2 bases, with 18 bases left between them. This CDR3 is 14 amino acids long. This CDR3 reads CAVSQVNQQETQYF. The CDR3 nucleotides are TGTGCCGTTTCACAAGTAAACCAACAAGAGACCCAGTACTTC.

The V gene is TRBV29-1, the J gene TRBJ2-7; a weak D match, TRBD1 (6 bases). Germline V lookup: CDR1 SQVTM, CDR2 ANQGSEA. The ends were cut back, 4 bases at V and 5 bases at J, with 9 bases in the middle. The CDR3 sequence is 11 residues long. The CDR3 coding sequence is TGCAGCGTTGGGCCAGGGGACGAGCAGTACTTC. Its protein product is CSVGPGDEQYF.

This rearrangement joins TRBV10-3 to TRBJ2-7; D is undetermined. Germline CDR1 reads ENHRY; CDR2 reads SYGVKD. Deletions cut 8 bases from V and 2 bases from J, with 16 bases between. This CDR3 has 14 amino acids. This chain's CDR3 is CAIRALPETYEQYF. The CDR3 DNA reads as TGTGCCATCCGTGCCCTTCCGGAAACCTACGAGCAGTACTTC.

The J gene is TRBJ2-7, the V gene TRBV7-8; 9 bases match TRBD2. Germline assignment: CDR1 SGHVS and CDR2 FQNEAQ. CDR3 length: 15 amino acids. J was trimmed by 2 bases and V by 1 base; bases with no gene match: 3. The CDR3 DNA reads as TGTGCCAGCAGCTTAGTGGCGGGAGGGCCCTACGAGCAGTACTTC. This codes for CASSLVAGGPYEQYF.

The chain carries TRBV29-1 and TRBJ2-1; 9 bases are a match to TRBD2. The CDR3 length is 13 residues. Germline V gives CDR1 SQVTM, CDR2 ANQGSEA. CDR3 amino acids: CAGGVAGANEQFF. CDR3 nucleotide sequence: TGCGCGGGGGGGGTAGCGGGAGCGAATGAGCAGTTCTTC.

In DNA form, the CDR3 reads TGTGCCAGCAGTAACACTAATGAAAAACTGTTTTTT. It encodes CASSNTNEKLFF. The chain is built from TRBV27 and TRBJ1-4; D is unresolved. CDR1 is MNHEY, CDR2 SMNVEV, per germline (reference sequence). This CDR3 spans 12 amino acids. V gave up 5 bases and J gave up 2 bases, with 3 bases separating them. Combining the CDR3 with reference TRBV27 and TRBJ1-4 gives the whole variable domain EAQVTQNPRYLITVTGKKLTVTCSQNMNHEYMSWYRQDPGLGLRQIYYSMNVEVTDKGDVPEGYKVSRKEKRNFPLILESPSPNQTSLYFCASSNTNEKLFFGSGTQLSVL.

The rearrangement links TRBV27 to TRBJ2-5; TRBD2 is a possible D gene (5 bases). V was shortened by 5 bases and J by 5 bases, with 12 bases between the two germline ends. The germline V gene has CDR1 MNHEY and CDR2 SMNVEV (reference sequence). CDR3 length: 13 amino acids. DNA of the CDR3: TGTGCCAGCAGTAGGCGAGGGAAGGAGACCCAGTACTTC. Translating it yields CASSRRGKETQYF.

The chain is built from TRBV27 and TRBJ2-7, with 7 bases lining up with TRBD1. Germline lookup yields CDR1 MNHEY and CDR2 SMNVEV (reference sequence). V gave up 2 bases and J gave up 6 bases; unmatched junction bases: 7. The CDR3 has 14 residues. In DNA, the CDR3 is TGTGCCAGCAGTTTAGACAGGGACAAACCCGAGCAGTACTTC. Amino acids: CASSLDRDKPEQYF.

The CDR3: CASSDRRLAGVYEQYF. The CDR3 DNA sequence: TGTGCCAGCAGCGACCGACGACTAGCGGGAGTCTACGAGCAGTACTTC. The chain has TRBV11-1 and TRBJ2-7; TRBD2 aligns across 12 bases. J was trimmed by 3 bases and V by 5 bases; bases with no gene match: 8. The CDR3 is 16 amino acids. Germline CDR1 is SGHAT and CDR2 is FQDESV (reference sequence).

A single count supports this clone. CDR3 nucleotide sequence: TGTGCCAGCAGCCAAAATCGACAGTCCTACGAGCAGTACTTC. It encodes CASSQNRQSYEQYF. The rearrangement joins TRBV14 to TRBJ2-7, with a tentative D call TRBD1 (5 bases). The CDR3 is 14 residues long. V was clipped by 2 bases and J by 1 base, with 9 bases between them. CDR1 SGHDN and CDR2 FVKESK come from the germline V gene.

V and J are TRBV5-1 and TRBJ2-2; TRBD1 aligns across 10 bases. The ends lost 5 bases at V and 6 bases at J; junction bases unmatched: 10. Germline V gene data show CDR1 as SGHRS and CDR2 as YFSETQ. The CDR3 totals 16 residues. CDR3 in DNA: TGCGCCAGCAGTAACCGGGACAGGGGTTCGGCCGGGGAGCTGTTTTTT. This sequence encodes CASSNRDRGSAGELFF.

The DNA for the CDR3 is TGTGCCAGCAGCTTATTGGCGGGGGAGGCTGGCTACACCTTC. Its protein product is CASSLLAGEAGYTF. V gene TRBV7-2 combines with J gene TRBJ1-2; TRBD1 might be the D (5 bases). V was pared by 2 bases and J by 7 bases, with 14 bases between. The CDR3 contains 14 residues. CDR1 and CDR2 (germline): SGHTA, FQGNSA.

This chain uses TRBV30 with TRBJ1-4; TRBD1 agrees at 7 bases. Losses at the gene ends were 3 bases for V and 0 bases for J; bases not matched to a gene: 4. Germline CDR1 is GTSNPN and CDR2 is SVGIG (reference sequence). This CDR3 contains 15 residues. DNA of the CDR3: TGTGCCTGGAGGGACAGGCGTACAACTAATGAAAAACTGTTTTTT. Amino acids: CAWRDRRTTNEKLFF.

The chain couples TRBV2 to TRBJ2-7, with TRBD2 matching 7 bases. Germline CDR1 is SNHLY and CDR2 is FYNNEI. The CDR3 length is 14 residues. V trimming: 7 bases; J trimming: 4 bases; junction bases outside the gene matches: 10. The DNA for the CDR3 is TGTGCCAGCACCCAGGGCGGGAGCAAGTACGAGCAGTACTTC. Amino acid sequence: CASTQGGSKYEQYF.

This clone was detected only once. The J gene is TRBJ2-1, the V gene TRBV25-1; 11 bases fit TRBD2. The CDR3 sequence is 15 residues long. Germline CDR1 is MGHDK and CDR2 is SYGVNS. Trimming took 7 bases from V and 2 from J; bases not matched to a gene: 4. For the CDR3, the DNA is TGTGCCAGCACTATAGCGGGAGGGCCCTACAATGAGCAGTTCTTC. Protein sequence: CASTIAGGPYNEQFF.

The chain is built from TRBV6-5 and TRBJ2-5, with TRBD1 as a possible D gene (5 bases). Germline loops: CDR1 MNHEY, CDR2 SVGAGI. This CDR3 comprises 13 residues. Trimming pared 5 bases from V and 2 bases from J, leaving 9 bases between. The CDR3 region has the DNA TGTGCCAGCAGTCCCGACAGTCAAGAGACCCAGTACTTC. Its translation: CASSPDSQETQYF.